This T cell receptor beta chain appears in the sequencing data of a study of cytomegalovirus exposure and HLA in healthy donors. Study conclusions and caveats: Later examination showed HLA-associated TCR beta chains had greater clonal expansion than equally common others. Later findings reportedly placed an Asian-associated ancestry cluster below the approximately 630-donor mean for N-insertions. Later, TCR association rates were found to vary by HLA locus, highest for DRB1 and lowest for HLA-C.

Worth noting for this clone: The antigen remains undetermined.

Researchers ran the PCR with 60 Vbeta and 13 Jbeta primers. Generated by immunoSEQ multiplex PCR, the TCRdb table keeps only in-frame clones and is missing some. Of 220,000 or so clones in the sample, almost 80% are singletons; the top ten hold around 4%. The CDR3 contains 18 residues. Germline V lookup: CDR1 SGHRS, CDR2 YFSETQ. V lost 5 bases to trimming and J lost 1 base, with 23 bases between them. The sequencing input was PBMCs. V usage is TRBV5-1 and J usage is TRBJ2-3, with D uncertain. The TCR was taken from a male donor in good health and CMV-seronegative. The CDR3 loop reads CASSSVGQAGLGTDTQYF. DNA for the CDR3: TGCGCCAGCAGTAGTGTGGGCCAGGCTGGGCTCGGCACAGATACGCAGTATTTT.